This T cell receptor beta chain is drawn from a study of cytomegalovirus exposure and HLA in healthy donors. Overall study findings and caveats: An assumption of roughly uniform sequencing depth across donors underlay the presence/absence analyses.

V was shortened by 0 bases and J by 7 bases, with 16 bases between the two germline ends. Germline values: CDR1 LNHNV, CDR2 YYDKDF (reference sequence). The CDR3 has 16 residues. Points on this clone: Antigen: not known.

Researchers ran the PCR with 60 Vbeta and 13 Jbeta primers. Assay used: immunoSEQ multiplex PCR; TCRdb lists only in-frame clones, some missing. The profile shows approximately 79,000 clones, 60% to 80% of them singletons. The clonotype originates from a boy younger than 18 in good health and CMV-seronegative. The V and J genes are TRBV15 and TRBJ1-5; no reliable D call. Sequenced material: PBMCs. The CDR3 bases are TGTGCCACCAGCAGAGATCTAACTCCTCTCTTACAGCCCCAGCATTTT. Translation: CATSRDLTPLLQPQHF.